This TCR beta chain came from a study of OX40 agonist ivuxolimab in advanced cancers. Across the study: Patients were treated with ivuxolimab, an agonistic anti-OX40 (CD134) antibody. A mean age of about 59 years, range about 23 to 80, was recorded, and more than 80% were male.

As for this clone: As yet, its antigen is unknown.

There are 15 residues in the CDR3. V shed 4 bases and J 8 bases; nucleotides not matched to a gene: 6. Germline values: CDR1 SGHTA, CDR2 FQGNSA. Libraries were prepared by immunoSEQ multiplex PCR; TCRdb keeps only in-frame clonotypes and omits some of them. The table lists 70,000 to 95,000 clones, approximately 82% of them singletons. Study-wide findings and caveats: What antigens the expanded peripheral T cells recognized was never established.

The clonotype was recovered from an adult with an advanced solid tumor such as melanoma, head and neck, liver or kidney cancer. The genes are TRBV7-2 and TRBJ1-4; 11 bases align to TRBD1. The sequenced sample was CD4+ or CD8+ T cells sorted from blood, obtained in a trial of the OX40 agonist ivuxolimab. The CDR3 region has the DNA TGTGCCAGCAGCTCCAGGACAGGGGGCGACGAAAAACTGTTTTTT. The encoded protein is CASSSRTGGDEKLFF.